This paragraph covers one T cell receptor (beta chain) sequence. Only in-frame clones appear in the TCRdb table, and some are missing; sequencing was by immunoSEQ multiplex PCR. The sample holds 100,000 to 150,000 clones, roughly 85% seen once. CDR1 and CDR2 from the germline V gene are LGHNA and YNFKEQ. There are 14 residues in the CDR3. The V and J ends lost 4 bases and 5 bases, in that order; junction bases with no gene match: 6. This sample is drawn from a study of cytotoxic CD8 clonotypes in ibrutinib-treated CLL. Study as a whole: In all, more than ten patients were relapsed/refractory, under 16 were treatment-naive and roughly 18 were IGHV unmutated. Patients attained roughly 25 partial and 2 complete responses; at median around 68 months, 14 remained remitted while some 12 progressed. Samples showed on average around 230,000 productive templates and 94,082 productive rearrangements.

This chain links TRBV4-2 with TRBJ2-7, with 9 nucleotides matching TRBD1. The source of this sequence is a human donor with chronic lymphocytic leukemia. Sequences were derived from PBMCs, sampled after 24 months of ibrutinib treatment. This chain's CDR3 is CASSPPGTGNEQYF. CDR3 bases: TGTGCCAGCAGCCCCCCCGGGACAGGGAACGAGCAGTACTTC.